The following is a TCR beta chain sequence with its context. This receptor's antigen is unknown. Base quality data are lacking; no much larger clone is found one base away. The source of the sample is a study of shared clonotypes between healthy human individuals (dated by TCRdb to 2018 to 2020). With regard to the full study: A couple of women and three men aged 18 to 49 years were included in the cohort. To increase sequencing depth and limit assay-specific biases, TCR repertoire library preparation and sequencing were carried out by different laboratories using diverse techniques. For each donor, CD4 naive and CD4 memory were each given three plates, CD8 naive was given two plates, and CD8 memory was given one plate. To estimate repertoire size and how much clonotypes are shared between individuals, the study performed deep sequencing of blood TCR repertoires from a handful of healthy adults. Between about 0.8 and 9 billion PBMCs per donor were obtained by leukapheresis.

The full study reports these points: Only blood was sampled, and tissue TCR repertoires likely differ from those in blood. Even with the large sequencing depth, rarefaction of the sorted-subset datasets indicated that sequencing was incomplete. Higher generation probabilities were observed for clonotypes shared by all four sorted-subset donors than for non-shared clonotypes. Naive subsets generally had larger estimated clonotype richness than memory subsets. Pairwise subsampling indicated that sequencing depth was expected to affect the degree of clonotype sharing among donors. Because the study included a small number of donors, the genetic and exposure-history diversity represented was limited. Across four donors, roughly 5.4% of naive CD4, approximately 3.6% of naive CD8, under 2.5% of memory CD4, and 0.4% to 0.45% of memory CD8 clonotypes were shared.

V lost 2 bases and J lost 5 bases; the stretch between them is 12 bases long. Its CDR3 holds 14 amino acids, cysteine through phenylalanine. The entry retains the CDR3 DNA only, 42 bases that are in frame from base 1. Reading the germline V gene (reference sequence) gives CDR1 SSHAT and CDR2 FNYEAQ. Using the deep immunoSEQ assay, multiplex PCR amplified TCR CDR3 regions from genomic DNA. For each cell subset, the extracted genomic DNA was distributed evenly across all wells of several immunoSEQ 96-well plates, and each plate served as one replicate. For sorted subsets, about 200 ng genomic DNA, equal to some 30,000 T cell genomes, was loaded into each replicate PCR. The purified libraries were quantified using a Qubit 3.0 fluorometer, sized with a Bioanalyzer 2100, and then quantified again using the KAPA Library Quantification kit. Every immunoSEQ 96-well plate was sequenced on a separate single-read 150-cycle Illumina NextSeq 550 flow cell. Per the original workflow: The immunoSEQ output contained only junctional sequences without quality scores, so filtering could not match that applied to full-length reads. To assign V/J genes and CDR3, sequences were annotated using PyIR, a Python wrapper for IgBLAST v1.9, with IMGT germline references. Reads were filtered out if the reads had weak V/J assignments (E-value above 1e-6), no CDR3, stop codons, out-of-frame junctions, or ambiguous translated residues. A V3J clonotype was defined by an identical inferred V gene, J gene, and CDR3 amino acid sequence. Percentage overlap between repertoires was calculated by dividing the number of shared unique clonotypes by the size of the smaller repertoire. RTK rarefaction, the Chao1 estimator, and Recon v2.1 estimates of unobserved clonotypes were used to assess repertoire richness. Generation probabilities for all TCRbeta clonotypes obtained by the gDNA method from four donors were computed using OLGA. TCRdb carries this immuneACCESS record with in-frame sequences only. Its versions omit some clonotypes, under half of them owing to an unresolved V gene in the studies checked, with the rest unexplained. Clone size and V and J calls were adopted from that table, with D and trimming inferred from the DNA. The sample yields fewer than 2.5 million clones; 93% were counted once. The ten largest clones capture about 0.38% of the sample.

Donors were healthy HIV-negative adults with no recently reported acute infections or vaccinations. Every donor was a Caucasian adult residing in Nashville, Tennessee, USA. CD4+ T cells were enriched through magnetic negative selection, after which naive cells were positively selected on CD45RA and the remaining negative fraction served as the memory subset. After blood collection by leukapheresis, PBMCs were isolated using Ficoll-Histopaque density gradient centrifugation and then cryopreserved in the vapor phase of liquid nitrogen. Analytical flow cytometry was used to check the purity and quantity of each magnetically sorted T cell population. Genomic DNA was isolated from every sorted fraction and measured by UV absorbance on a Nanodrop 2000c.

The sequenced sample was naive CD4+ T cells from PBMCs. The sample's cell subset or site label, in plain terms: CD45RA+ positively selected. The clonotype originates from a man between 18 and 29 years old in good health. Some clones in this sample may be carry-over from other donors' samples. The chain uses TRBV7-7 and TRBJ2-5, with an unclear D gene assignment. The DNA reads as follows: TGTGCCAGCAGCTTACTCCCCGGTATGGAGACCCAGTACTTC. Translated, this gives CASSLLPGMETQYF.